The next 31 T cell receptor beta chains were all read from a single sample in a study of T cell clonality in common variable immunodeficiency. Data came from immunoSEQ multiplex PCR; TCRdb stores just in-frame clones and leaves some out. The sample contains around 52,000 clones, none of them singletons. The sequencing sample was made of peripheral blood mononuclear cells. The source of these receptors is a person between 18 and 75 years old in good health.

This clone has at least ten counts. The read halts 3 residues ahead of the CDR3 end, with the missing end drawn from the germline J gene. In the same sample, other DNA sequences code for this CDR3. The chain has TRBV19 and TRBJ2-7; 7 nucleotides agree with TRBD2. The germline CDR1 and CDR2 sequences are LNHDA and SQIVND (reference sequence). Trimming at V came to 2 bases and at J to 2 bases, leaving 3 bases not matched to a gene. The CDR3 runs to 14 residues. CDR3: CASSIKAGTYEQYF. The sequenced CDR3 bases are TGTGCCAGTAGTATAAAAGCGGGGACCTACGAG.

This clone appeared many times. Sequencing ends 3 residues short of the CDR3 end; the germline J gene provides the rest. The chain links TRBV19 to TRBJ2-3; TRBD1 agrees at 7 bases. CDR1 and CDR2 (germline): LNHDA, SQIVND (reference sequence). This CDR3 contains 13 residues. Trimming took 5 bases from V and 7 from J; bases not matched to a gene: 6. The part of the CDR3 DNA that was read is TGTGCCAGTAGTGCTGAGGGGGCTCATACG. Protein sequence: CASSAEGAHT. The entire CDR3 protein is CASSAEGAHTQYF.

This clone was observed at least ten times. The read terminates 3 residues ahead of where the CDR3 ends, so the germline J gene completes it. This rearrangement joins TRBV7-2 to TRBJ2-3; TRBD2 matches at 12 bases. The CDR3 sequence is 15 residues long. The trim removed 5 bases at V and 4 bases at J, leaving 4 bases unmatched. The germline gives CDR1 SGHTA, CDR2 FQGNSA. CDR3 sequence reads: CASSLRTSGADTQYF. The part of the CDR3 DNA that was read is TGTGCCAGCAGCCTCCGGACTAGCGGGGCAGATACG. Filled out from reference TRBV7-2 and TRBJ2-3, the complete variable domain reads GAGVSQSPSNKVTEKGKDVELRCDPISGHTALYWYRQSLGQGLEFLIYFQGNSAPDKSGLPSDRFSAERTGGSVSTLTIQRTQQEDSAVYLCASSLRTSGADTQYFGPGTRLTVL.

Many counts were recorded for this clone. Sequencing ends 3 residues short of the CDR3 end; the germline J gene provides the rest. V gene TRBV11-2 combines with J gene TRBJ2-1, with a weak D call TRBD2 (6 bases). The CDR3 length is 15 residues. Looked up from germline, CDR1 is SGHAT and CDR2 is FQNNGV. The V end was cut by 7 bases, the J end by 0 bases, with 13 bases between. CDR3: CASTEGLSSYNEQFF. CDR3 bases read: TGTGCCAGCACGGAGGGGCTGAGCTCCTACAATGAG. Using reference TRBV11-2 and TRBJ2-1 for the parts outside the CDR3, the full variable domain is EAGVAQSPRYKIIEKRQSVAFWCNPISGHATLYWYQQILGQGPKLLIQFQNNGVVDDSQLPKDRFSAERLKGVDSTLKIQPAKLEDSAVYLCASTEGLSSYNEQFFGPGTRLTVL.

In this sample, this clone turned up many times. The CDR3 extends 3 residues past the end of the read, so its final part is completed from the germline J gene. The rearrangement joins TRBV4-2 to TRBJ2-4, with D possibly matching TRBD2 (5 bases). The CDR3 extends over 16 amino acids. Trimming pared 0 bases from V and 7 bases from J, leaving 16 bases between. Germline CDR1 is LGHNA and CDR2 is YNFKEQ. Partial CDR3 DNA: TGTGCCAGCAGCCAAGATCCACGATCGGGGTGGAACATT. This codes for CASSQDPRSGWNI. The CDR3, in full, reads CASSQDPRSGWNIQYF.

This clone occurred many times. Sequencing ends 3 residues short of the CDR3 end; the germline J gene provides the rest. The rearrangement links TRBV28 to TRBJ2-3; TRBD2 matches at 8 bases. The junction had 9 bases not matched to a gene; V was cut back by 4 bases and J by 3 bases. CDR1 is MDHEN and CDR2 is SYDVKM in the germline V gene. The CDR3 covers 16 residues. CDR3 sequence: CASSSKSASGTDTQYF. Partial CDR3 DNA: TGTGCCAGCAGTTCGAAGTCCGCTAGCGGGACAGATACG.

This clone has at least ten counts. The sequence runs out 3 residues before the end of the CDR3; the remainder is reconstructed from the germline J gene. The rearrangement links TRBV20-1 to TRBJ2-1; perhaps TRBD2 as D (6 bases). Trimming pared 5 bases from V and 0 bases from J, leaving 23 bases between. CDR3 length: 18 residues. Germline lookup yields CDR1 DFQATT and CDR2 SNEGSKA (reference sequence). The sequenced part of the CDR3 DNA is TGCAGTGCTCCTCTCGGGCTAGCGCCTCCGAGCTCCTACAATGAG. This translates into CSAPLGLAPPSSYNE. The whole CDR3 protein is CSAPLGLAPPSSYNEQFF.

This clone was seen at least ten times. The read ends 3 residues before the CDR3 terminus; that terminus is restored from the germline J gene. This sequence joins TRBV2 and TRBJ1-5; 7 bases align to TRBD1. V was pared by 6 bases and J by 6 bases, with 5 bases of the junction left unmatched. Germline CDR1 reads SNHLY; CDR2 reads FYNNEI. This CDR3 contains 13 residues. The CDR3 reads CASRDRVGQPQHF. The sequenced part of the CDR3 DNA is TGTGCCAGCAGAGACAGGGTAGGTCAGCCC.

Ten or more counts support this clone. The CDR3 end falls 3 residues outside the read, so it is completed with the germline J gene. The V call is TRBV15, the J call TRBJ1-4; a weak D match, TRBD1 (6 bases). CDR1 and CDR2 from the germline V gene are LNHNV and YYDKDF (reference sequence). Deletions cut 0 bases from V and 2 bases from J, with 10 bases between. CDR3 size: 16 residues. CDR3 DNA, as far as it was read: TGTGCCACCAGCAGAGACGGAACAGGGACTAATGAAAAA. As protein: CATSRDGTGTNEK. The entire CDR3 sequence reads CATSRDGTGTNEKLFF.

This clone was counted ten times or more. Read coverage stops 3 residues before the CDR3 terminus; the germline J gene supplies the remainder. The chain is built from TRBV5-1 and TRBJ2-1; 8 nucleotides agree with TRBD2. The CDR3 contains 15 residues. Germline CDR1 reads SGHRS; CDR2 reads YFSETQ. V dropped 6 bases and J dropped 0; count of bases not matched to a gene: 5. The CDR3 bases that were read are TGCGCCAGCACCTCCGGGACTAGCTCCTACAATGAG. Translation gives CASTSGTSSYNE. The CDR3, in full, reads CASTSGTSSYNEQFF.

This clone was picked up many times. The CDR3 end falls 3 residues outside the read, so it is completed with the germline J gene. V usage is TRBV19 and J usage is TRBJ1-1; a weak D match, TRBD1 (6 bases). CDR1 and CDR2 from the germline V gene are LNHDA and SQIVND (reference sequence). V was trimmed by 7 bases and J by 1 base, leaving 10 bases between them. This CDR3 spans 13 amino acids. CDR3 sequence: CASKIGGNTEAFF. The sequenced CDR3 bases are TGTGCCAGTAAAATAGGGGGGAACACTGAA.

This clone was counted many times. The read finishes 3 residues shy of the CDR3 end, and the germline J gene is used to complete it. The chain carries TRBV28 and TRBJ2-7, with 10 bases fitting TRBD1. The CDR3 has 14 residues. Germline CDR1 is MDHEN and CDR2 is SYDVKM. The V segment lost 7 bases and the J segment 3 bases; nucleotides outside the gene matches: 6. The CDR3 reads CASTGQGNFYEQYF. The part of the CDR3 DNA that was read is TGTGCCAGCACGGGACAGGGGAATTTCTACGAG.

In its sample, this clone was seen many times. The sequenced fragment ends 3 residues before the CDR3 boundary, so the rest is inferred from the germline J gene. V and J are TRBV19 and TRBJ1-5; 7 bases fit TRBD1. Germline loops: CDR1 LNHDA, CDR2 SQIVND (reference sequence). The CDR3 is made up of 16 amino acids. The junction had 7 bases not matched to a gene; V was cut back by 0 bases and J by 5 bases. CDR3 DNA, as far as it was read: TGTGCCAGTAGTATAGATCGCAGGGGGAGTGATCAGCCC. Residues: CASSIDRRGSDQP. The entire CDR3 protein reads CASSIDRRGSDQPQHF.

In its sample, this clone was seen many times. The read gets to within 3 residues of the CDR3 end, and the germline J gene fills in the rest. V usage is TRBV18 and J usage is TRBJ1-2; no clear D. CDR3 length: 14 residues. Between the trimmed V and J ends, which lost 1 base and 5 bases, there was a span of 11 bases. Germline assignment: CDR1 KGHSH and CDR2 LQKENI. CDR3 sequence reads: CASSPQVEGYGYTF. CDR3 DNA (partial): TGTGCCAGCTCACCACAGGTCGAGGGTTATGGC. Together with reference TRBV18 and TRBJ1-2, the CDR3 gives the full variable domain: NAGVMQNPRHLVRRRGQEARLRCSPMKGHSHVYWYRQLPEEGLKFMVYLQKENIIDESGMPKERFSAEFPKEGPSILRIQQVVRGDSAAYFCASSPQVEGYGYTFGSGTRLTVV.

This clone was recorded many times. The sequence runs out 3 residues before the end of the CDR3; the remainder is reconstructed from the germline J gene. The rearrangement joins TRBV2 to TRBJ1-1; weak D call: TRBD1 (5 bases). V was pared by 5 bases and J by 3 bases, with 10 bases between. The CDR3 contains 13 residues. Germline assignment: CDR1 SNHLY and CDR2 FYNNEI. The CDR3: CASSTLTDTEAFF. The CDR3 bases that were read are TGTGCCAGCAGTACCCTGACAGACACTGAA.

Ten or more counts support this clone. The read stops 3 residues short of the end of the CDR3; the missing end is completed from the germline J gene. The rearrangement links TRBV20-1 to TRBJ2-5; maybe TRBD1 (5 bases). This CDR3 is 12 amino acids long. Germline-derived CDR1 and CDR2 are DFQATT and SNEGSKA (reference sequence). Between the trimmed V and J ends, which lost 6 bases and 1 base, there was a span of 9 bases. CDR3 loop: CSASRAQETQYF. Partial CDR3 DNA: TGCAGTGCAAGCAGGGCCCAAGAGACC.

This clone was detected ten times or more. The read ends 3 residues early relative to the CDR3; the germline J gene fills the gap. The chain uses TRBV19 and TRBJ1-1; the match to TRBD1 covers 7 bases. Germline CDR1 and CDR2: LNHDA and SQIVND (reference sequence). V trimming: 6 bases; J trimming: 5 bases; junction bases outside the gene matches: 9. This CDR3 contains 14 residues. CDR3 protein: CASSRQGRETEAFF. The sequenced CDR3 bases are TGTGCCAGTAGCCGACAGGGTAGGGAAACTGAA. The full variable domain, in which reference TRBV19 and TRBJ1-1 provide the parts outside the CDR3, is DGGITQSPKYLFRKEGQNVTLSCEQNLNHDAMYWYRQDPGQGLRLIYYSQIVNDFQKGDIAEGYSVSREKKESFPLTVTSAQKNPTAFYLCASSRQGRETEAFFGQGTRLTVV.

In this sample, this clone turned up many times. The CDR3 DNA, read in part, is TGCAGTGCCGTCGGGCTAGCGGAAACTAGCACAGATACG. Its protein is CSAVGLAETSTDT. The CDR3 reads in full as CSAVGLAETSTDTQYF. The chain carries TRBV20-1 and TRBJ2-3; TRBD2 agrees at 7 bases. Coverage ceases 3 residues before the CDR3 finishes, and the germline J gene fills in the end. Trimming at V came to 6 bases and at J to 0 bases, leaving 12 bases not matched to a gene. The CDR3 runs 16 residues. In germline, CDR1 is DFQATT, CDR2 SNEGSKA (reference sequence).

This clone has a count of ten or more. CDR3 bases read: TGTGCCAGCAGCCTAGACCACAATCAGCCC. Its translation: CASSLDHNQP. The whole CDR3 protein reads CASSLDHNQPQHF. The V gene is TRBV6-2 or TRBV6-3, the J gene TRBJ1-5; D gene ambiguous. The CDR3 extends 3 residues past the end of the read, so its final part is completed from the germline J gene. CDR3 length equals 13 residues. Germline lookup yields CDR1 MNHEY and CDR2 SVGEGT. Trimming removed 6 bases at V and 3 bases at J, with 9 bases between.

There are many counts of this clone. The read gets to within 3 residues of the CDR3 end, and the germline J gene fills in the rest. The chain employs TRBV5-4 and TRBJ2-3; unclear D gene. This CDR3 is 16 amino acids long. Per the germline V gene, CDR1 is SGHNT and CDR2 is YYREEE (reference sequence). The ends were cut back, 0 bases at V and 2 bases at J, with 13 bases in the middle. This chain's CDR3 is CASSLARMRVTDTQYF. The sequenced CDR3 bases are TGTGCCAGCAGCTTGGCGCGGATGCGAGTCACAGATACG.

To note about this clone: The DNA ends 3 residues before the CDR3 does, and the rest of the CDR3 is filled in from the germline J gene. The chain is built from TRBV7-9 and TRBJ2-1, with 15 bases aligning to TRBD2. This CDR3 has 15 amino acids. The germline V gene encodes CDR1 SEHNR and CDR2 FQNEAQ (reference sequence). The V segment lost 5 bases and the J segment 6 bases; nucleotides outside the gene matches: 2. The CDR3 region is CASSQGLAGGNEQFF. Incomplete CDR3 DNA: TGTGCCAGCAGCCAGGGACTAGCGGGAGGCAATGAG. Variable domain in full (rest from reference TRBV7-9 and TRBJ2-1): DTGVSQNPRHKITKRGQNVTFRCDPISEHNRLYWYRQTLGQGPEFLTYFQNEAQLEKSRLLSDRFSAERPKGSFSTLEIQRTEQGDSAMYLCASSQGLAGGNEQFFGPGTRLTVL.

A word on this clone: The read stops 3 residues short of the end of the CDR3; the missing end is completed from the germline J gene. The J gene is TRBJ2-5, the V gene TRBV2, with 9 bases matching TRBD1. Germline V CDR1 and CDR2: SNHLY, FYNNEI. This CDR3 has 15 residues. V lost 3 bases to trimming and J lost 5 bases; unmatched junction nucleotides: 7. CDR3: CASSDRDRASETQYF. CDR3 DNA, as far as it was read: TGTGCCAGCAGTGACCGGGACAGGGCATCGGAGACC.

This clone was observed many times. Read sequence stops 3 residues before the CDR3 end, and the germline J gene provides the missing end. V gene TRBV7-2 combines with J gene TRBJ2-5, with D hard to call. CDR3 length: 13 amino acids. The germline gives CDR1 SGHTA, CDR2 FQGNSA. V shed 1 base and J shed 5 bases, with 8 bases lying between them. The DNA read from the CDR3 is TGTGCCAGCAGCTTAGGGTACGGGGAGACC. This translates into CASSLGYGET. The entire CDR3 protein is CASSLGYGETQYF.

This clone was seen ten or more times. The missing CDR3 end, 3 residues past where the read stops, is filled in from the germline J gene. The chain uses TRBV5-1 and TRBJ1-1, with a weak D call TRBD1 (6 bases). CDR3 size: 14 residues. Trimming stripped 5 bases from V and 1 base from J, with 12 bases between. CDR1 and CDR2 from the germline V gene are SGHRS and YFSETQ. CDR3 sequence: CASSMGGGNTEAFF. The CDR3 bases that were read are TGCGCCAGCAGTATGGGAGGGGGGAACACTGAA.

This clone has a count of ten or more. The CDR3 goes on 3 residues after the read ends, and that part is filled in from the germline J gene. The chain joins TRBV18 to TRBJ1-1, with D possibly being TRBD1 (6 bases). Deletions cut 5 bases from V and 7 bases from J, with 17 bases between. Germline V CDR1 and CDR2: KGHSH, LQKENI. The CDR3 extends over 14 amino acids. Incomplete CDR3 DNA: TGTGCCAGCTCAAACACAGGGCGGAGAGGTGAA. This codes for CASSNTGRRGE. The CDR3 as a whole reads CASSNTGRRGEAFF. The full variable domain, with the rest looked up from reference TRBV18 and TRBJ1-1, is NAGVMQNPRHLVRRRGQEARLRCSPMKGHSHVYWYRQLPEEGLKFMVYLQKENIIDESGMPKERFSAEFPKEGPSILRIQQVVRGDSAAYFCASSNTGRRGEAFFGQGTRLTVV.

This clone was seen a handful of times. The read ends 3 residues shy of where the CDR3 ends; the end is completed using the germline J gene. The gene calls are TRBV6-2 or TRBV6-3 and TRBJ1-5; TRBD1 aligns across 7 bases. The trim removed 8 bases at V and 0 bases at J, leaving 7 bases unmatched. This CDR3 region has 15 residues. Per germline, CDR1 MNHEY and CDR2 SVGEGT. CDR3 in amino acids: CASGEGAYSNQPQHF. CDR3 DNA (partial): TGTGCCAGCGGAGAGGGGGCATATAGCAATCAGCCC.

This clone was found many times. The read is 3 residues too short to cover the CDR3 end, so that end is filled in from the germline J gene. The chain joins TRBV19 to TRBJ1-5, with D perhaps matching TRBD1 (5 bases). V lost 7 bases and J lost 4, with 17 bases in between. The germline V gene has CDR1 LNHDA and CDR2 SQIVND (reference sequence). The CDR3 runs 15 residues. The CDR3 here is CASMKAGPGNQPQHF. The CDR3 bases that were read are TGTGCCAGTATGAAGGCAGGGCCTGGGAATCAGCCC.

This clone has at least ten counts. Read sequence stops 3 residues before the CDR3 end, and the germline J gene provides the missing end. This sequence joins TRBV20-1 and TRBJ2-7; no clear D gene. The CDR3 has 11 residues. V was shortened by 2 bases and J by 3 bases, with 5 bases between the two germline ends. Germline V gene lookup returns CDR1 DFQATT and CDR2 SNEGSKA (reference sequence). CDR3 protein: CSARPVYEQYF. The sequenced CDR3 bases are TGCAGTGCTAGACCTGTCTACGAG.

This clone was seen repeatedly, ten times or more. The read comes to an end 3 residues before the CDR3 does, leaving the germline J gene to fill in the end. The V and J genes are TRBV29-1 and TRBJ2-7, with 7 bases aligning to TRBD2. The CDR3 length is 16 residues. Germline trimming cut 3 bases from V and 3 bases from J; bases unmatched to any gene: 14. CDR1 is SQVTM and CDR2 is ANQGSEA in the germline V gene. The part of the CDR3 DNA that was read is TGCAGCGTTGACGGAGGGGACTACCCTACGGGCTACGAG. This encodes CSVDGGDYPTGYE. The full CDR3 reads CSVDGGDYPTGYEQYF.

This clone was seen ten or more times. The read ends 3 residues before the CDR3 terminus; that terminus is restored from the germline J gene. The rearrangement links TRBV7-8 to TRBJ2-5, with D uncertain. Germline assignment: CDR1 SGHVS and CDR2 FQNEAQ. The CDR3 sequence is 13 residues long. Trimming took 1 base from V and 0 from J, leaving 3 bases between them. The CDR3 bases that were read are TGTGCCAGCAGCTTAGTATACCAAGAGACC. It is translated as CASSLVYQET. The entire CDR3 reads CASSLVYQETQYF.

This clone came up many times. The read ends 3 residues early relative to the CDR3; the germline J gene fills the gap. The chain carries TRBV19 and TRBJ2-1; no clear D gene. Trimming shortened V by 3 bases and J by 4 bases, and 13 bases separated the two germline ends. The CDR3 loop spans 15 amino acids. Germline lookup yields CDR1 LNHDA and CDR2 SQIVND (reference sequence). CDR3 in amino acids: CASSIMGESYNEQFF. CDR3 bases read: TGTGCCAGTAGTATCATGGGCGAATCTTACAATGAG.